These 9 T cell receptor beta chains share one sample of origin, sequenced in a study of T cells after posttransplantation cyclophosphamide. Cells defined as naive were viable CD3+CD4+ or CD3+CD8+ and CCR7+CD45RA+CD45RO-CD95-CD27+CD28+. Here immunoSEQ multiplex PCR was the method, and the copy in TCRdb shows in-frame clones only, minus some. The top ten hold around 0.26% of the sample, which has 15,000 to 20,000 clones, roughly 92% seen once. Material: naive CD4+ T cells sorted from blood. The receptors were gathered from a woman in her forties or fifties in good health and a related stem cell transplant donor.

V usage is TRBV28 and J usage is TRBJ2-2; 9 bases map to TRBD1. Germline V gene lookup returns CDR1 MDHEN and CDR2 SYDVKM. This CDR3 has 16 amino acids. The V and J ends lost 4 bases and 6 bases, in that order; junction bases with no gene match: 9. CDR3 protein: CASSYIPGQGPGELFF. The CDR3 bases are TGTGCCAGCAGTTACATCCCGGGACAGGGTCCCGGGGAGCTGTTTTTT.

This sequence joins TRBV4-2 and TRBJ2-7, with TRBD2 matching over 8 bases. J gave up 3 bases and V 1 base, and 5 bases lay outside the gene matches. The germline V gene has CDR1 LGHNA and CDR2 YNFKEQ. This CDR3 has 15 amino acids. The CDR3 region has the DNA TGTGCCAGCAGCCAAGGGGTTACTAGCGGCTACGAGCAGTACTTC. This codes for CASSQGVTSGYEQYF.

V and J are TRBV7-2 and TRBJ2-7; 7 bases are a match to TRBD1. This CDR3 region has 16 residues. Trimming at V came to 4 bases and at J to 2 bases, leaving 11 bases not matched to a gene. Germline loops: CDR1 SGHTA, CDR2 FQGNSA. DNA for the CDR3: TGTGCCAGCAGCTCTACCCACAGGGGTCGAGCCTACGAGCAGTACTTC. Translated, it gives CASSSTHRGRAYEQYF. The variable domain in full, with the rest retrieved from reference TRBV7-2 and TRBJ2-7, is GAGVSQSPSNKVTEKGKDVELRCDPISGHTALYWYRQSLGQGLEFLIYFQGNSAPDKSGLPSDRFSAERTGGSVSTLTIQRTQQEDSAVYLCASSSTHRGRAYEQYFGPGTRLTVT.

The V call is TRBV4-3, the J call TRBJ1-1; TRBD1 is a possible D gene (6 bases). Looked up from germline, CDR1 is LGHNA and CDR2 is YSLEER. The CDR3 runs 16 residues. V lost 0 bases and J 3 bases, leaving 14 bases between the germline ends. The CDR3 DNA follows: TGCGCCAGCAGCCAAGATCTCGGCAGGGGAGACACTGAAGCTTTCTTT. Encoded protein: CASSQDLGRGDTEAFF.

This chain links TRBV30 with TRBJ2-1, with 9 bases aligning to TRBD1. Germline V gene lookup returns CDR1 GTSNPN and CDR2 SVGIG (reference sequence). The junction had 5 bases not matched to a gene; V was cut back by 4 bases and J by 4 bases. The CDR3 sequence is 14 residues long. The chain's CDR3 is CAWIRDRVYNEQFF. The DNA of the CDR3 is TGTGCCTGGATCCGGGACAGGGTGTACAATGAGCAGTTCTTC. Full variable domain (remainder filled in from reference TRBV30 and TRBJ2-1): SQTIHQWPATLVQPVGSPLSLECTVEGTSNPNLYWYRQAAGRGLQLLFYSVGIGQISSEVPQNLSASRPQDRQFILSSKKLLLSDSGFYLCAWIRDRVYNEQFFGPGTRLTVL.

This chain uses TRBV30 with TRBJ2-2; possibly TRBD1 for D (7 bases). Trimming cost V 1 base and J 1 base, with 13 bases left between them. Germline CDR1 and CDR2: GTSNPN and SVGIG (reference sequence). The CDR3 is 16 amino acids. The CDR3, as DNA: TGTGCCTGGAGTGGATCAGGGGGACTGAACACCGGGGAGCTGTTTTTT. Translated, it gives CAWSGSGGLNTGELFF.

The DNA of the CDR3 is TGTGCCAGCAGTTCCGTTATATGGCGGGCAAACAATGAGCAGTTCTTC. Its protein is CASSSVIWRANNEQFF. The V gene is TRBV27, the J gene TRBJ2-1; weak D call: TRBD2 (5 bases). Trimming cost V 4 bases and J 5 bases, with 18 bases left between them. CDR1 MNHEY and CDR2 SMNVEV come from the germline V gene (reference sequence). CDR3 length equals 16 residues.

This clone is a singleton in its sample. The rearrangement links TRBV7-2 to TRBJ1-1; TRBD1 matches at 8 bases. Germline CDR1 is SGHTA and CDR2 is FQGNSA. There are 15 residues in the CDR3. V lost 8 bases and J lost 5; bases outside the gene matches: 13. CDR3 DNA sequence: TGTGCCAGCGGCTACTCGGACAGGGACTTTACTGAAGCTTTCTTT. Translating it yields CASGYSDRDFTEAFF.

The chain couples TRBV28 to TRBJ1-1, with TRBD1 as a possible D gene (5 bases). Germline V CDR1 and CDR2: MDHEN, SYDVKM. V was pared by 8 bases and J by 3 bases, with 16 bases between. This CDR3 is built from 14 residues. CDR3 sequence (DNA): TGTGCCAGCCTTGCGGGGCGCGGGGACACTGAAGCTTTCTTT. Protein: CASLAGRGDTEAFF. The variable domain in full, with the rest retrieved from reference TRBV28 and TRBJ1-1, is DVKVTQSSRYLVKRTGEKVFLECVQDMDHENMFWYRQDPGLGLRLIYFSYDVKMKEKGDIPEGYSVSREKKERFSLILESASTNQTSMYLCASLAGRGDTEAFFGQGTRLTVV.